This TCR beta chain was documented in a study of blood T cell repertoires in COVID-19. Repertoires were generated with immunoSEQ multiplex PCR, while TCRdb's copy carries only in-frame clones and drops some. The sample shows about 480,000 clones, approximately 88% of them seen only once. Trimming cost V 0 bases and J 4 bases, with 21 bases left between them. The CDR3 runs 17 residues. Germline V CDR1 and CDR2: GTSNPN, SVGIG (reference sequence). This chain uses TRBV30 with TRBJ1-2; unclear D gene. The material sequenced was PBMCs or T cells enriched from blood (not recorded which). This receptor was identified in a woman between 40 and 50 years old who had recovered from COVID-19. The CDR3 DNA is TGTGCCTGGAGTGTACCGGGGTTGTCACGGTCGCTCTATGGCTACACCTTC. This encodes CAWSVPGLSRSLYGYTF. The full variable domain, with the rest looked up from reference TRBV30 and TRBJ1-2, is SQTIHQWPATLVQPVGSPLSLECTVEGTSNPNLYWYRQAAGRGLQLLFYSVGIGQISSEVPQNLSASRPQDRQFILSSKKLLLSDSGFYLCAWSVPGLSRSLYGYTFGSGTRLTVV.